One and the same sample provided the 19 T cell receptor beta chains below, sequenced in a study of blood T cells in healthy people across ages. For the second PCR, which ran for about 7 to 11 cycles, a sample-barcoded 5' primer and a J-beta primer mix were used. TCRdb fed the 5' RACE reads into MiXCR, producing one record per CDR3 protein. Of 1.4 million to 1.5 million distinct CDR3 sequences listed, approximately 40% are singletons. The sample was blood. These receptors came from a woman aged 18-29 years in good health.

A few counts support this clonotype. The chain has TRBV6-5 and TRBJ2-7, with D possibly being TRBD1 (6 bases). Germline V CDR1 and CDR2: MNHEY, SVGAGI. Trimming took 5 bases from V and 2 from J, leaving 19 bases between them. The CDR3 spans 16 residues. The DNA of the CDR3 is TGTGCCAGCAGTATCGGCTTACAGGGCCTGACCTACGAGCAGTACTTC. It translates to CASSIGLQGLTYEQYF.

The chain has TRBV14 and TRBJ2-3; D is undetermined. The CDR3 runs to 13 residues. Germline loops: CDR1 SGHDN, CDR2 FVKESK. V was clipped by 0 bases and J by 8 bases, with 9 bases between them. The CDR3 DNA reads TGTGCCAGCAGCCAAGACTGGGCTGGTACGCAGTATTTT. It specifies CASSQDWAGTQYF.

The chain recombines TRBV12-3 or TRBV12-4 with TRBJ2-2, with 7 bases fitting TRBD1. The CDR3 extends over 14 amino acids. After removal of 3 bases from V and 5 bases from J, the junction contained 3 bases not matched to a gene. The CDR3 is CASSLIQGTGELFF. CDR3 bases: TGTGCCAGCAGTTTGATACAGGGGACCGGGGAGCTGTTTTTT.

This clonotype was observed a handful of times. This chain uses TRBV9 with TRBJ2-7; maybe TRBD1 (6 bases). Trimming stripped 3 bases from V and 3 bases from J, with 10 bases between. There are 13 residues in the CDR3. Looked up from germline, CDR1 is SGDLS and CDR2 is YYNGEE. CDR3 residues: CASSAPQGYEQYF. CDR3 DNA sequence: TGTGCCAGCAGCGCCCCACAGGGCTACGAGCAGTACTTC.

This clonotype was observed a handful of times. The V call is TRBV11-2, the J call TRBJ2-7, with D possibly TRBD2 on 5 matching bases. The CDR3 contains 15 residues. Germline loops: CDR1 SGHAT, CDR2 FQNNGV. Trimming took off 0 bases at V and 2 bases at J, with 11 bases between the two ends. CDR3 protein: CASSLDPGLAYEQYF. As DNA, the CDR3 is TGTGCCAGCAGCTTAGATCCCGGACTCGCCTACGAGCAGTACTTC.

The chain has TRBV7-3 and TRBJ2-3; D gene uncertain. V shed 1 base and J shed 1 base, with 15 bases lying between them. The CDR3 has 17 residues. CDR1 is SGHTA, CDR2 FQGTGA, per germline. CDR3 region: CASSLNARNTRTDTQYF. DNA of the CDR3: TGTGCCAGCAGCTTAAATGCCAGAAACACCCGCACAGATACGCAGTATTTT.

This clonotype came up a few times. The J gene is TRBJ2-7, the V gene TRBV4-2; TRBD2 aligns across 10 bases. Unmatched junction bases numbered 9, after V lost 0 bases and J lost 7 bases. Germline V gene lookup returns CDR1 LGHNA and CDR2 YNFKEQ. The CDR3 spans 16 residues. This chain's CDR3 is CASSQEPVAGGREQYF. CDR3 nucleotide sequence: TGTGCCAGCAGCCAAGAGCCCGTAGCGGGGGGTCGGGAGCAGTACTTC.

This rearrangement joins TRBV29-1 to TRBJ2-5, with D possibly TRBD2 on 7 matching bases. The CDR3 runs 13 residues. V lost 6 bases to trimming and J lost 5 bases, with 16 bases between them. The germline V gene encodes CDR1 SQVTM and CDR2 ANQGSEA. CDR3 loop: CSVGGGLAETQYF. The CDR3 DNA is TGCAGCGTGGGGGGGGGCCTGGCGGAGACCCAGTACTTC.

At least ten counts were recorded for this clonotype. The V call is TRBV9, the J call TRBJ1-2; D is unclear. The CDR3 contains 11 residues. V lost 0 bases to trimming and J lost 5 bases, with 2 bases between them. In germline, CDR1 is SGDLS, CDR2 YYNGEE. CDR3 nucleotide sequence: TGTGCCAGCAGCGTAGCATATGGCTACACCTTC. As protein: CASSVAYGYTF.

This clonotype was seen just once. The chain couples TRBV12-3 or TRBV12-4 to TRBJ2-3; unclear D gene. The CDR3 is 13 amino acids. V was shortened by 7 bases and J by 1 base, with 9 bases between the two germline ends. The CDR3 nucleotides are TGTGCCAGCACTCGGACCGGCACAGATACGCAGTATTTT. This codes for CASTRTGTDTQYF.

This clonotype was found a few times. This rearrangement joins TRBV27 to TRBJ2-2; D gene ambiguous. V was shortened by 7 bases and J by 6 bases, with 9 bases between the two germline ends. This CDR3 has 12 residues. CDR1 MNHEY and CDR2 SMNVEV come from the germline V gene (reference sequence). As DNA, the CDR3 is TGTGCCAGCAAAAACAGTCCCGGGGAGCTGTTTTTT. Residues: CASKNSPGELFF.

This clonotype was observed a single time. The J gene is TRBJ1-4, the V gene TRBV12-3 or TRBV12-4; D is perhaps TRBD1 (5 bases). Trimming pared 4 bases from V and 0 bases from J, leaving 9 bases between. The CDR3 totals 15 residues. CDR3 in amino acids: CASSYWGATNEKLFF. CDR3 nucleotide sequence: TGTGCCAGCAGTTACTGGGGGGCAACTAATGAAAAACTGTTTTTT.

In this sample, this clonotype turned up once. This chain uses TRBV20-1 with TRBJ2-3; D ambiguous. CDR3 length: 14 residues. Germline assignment: CDR1 DFQATT and CDR2 SNEGSKA (reference sequence). Between the trimmed V and J ends, which lost 4 bases and 1 base, there was a span of 12 bases. For the CDR3, the DNA is TGCAGTGCTAACCCACCCCGGGGCACAGATACGCAGTATTTT. Translation gives CSANPPRGTDTQYF.

This clonotype has a handful of counts. For the CDR3, the DNA is TGTGCCAGCAGTCTTGGACACATATCCTACAATGAGCAGTTCTTC. As protein: CASSLGHISYNEQFF. The chain combines TRBV27 with TRBJ2-1, with D tentatively TRBD1 (5 bases). The CDR3 consists of 15 residues. The V gene lost 5 bases and the J gene lost 1 base, with 12 bases spanning the gap. The germline V gene encodes CDR1 MNHEY and CDR2 SMNVEV (reference sequence).

V is TRBV10-3 and J is TRBJ2-1; TRBD1 matches at 11 bases. The CDR3 is 16 residues long. The V gene end was trimmed by 3 bases and the J gene end by 5 bases; junction bases not matched to a gene: 6. Germline V gene lookup returns CDR1 ENHRY and CDR2 SYGVKD. The CDR3 region has the DNA TGTGCCATCAGTGAACCCGGGACAGGGGGGCACAATGAGCAGTTCTTC. This encodes CAISEPGTGGHNEQFF.

This clonotype was counted at least ten times. J is TRBJ2-1 and V is TRBV29-1; 13 positions match TRBD2. Looked up from germline, CDR1 is SQVTM and CDR2 is ANQGSEA. This CDR3 has 13 amino acids. The V and J ends lost 7 bases and 7 bases, in that order; junction bases with no gene match: 4. The CDR3 sequence is CSAGLAGVNEQFF. CDR3 sequence (DNA): TGCAGCGCCGGACTAGCGGGAGTGAATGAGCAGTTCTTC.

This chain connects TRBV3-1 to TRBJ1-1; D call uncertain. There are 14 residues in the CDR3. V was clipped by 6 bases and J by 4 bases, with 15 bases between them. Per the germline V gene, CDR1 is LGHDT and CDR2 is YNNKEL (reference sequence). The CDR3 bases are TGTGCCAGCAGTTGGGAGGGCTCCAGCACTGAAGCTTTCTTT. Translating it yields CASSWEGSSTEAFF.

This clonotype was recorded a few times. The gene calls are TRBV4-1 and TRBJ2-7; a weak D match, TRBD2 (5 bases). Germline V gene lookup returns CDR1 MGHRA and CDR2 YSYEKL. Trimming shortened V by 1 base and J by 3 bases, and 13 bases separated the two germline ends. This CDR3 comprises 15 residues. The CDR3 DNA reads TGCGCCAGCAGCCAAGGAATTTCCGGGGTCTACGAGCAGTACTTC. Encoded protein: CASSQGISGVYEQYF.

V usage is TRBV3-1 and J usage is TRBJ1-6, with D tentatively TRBD1 (5 bases). The germline gives CDR1 LGHDT, CDR2 YNNKEL (reference sequence). The V gene lost 2 bases and the J gene lost 9 bases, with 11 bases spanning the gap. The CDR3 is made up of 14 amino acids. CDR3 sequence: CASSQYRGTSPLHF. Written as DNA, the CDR3 is TGTGCCAGCAGCCAATATCGGGGGACTTCACCCCTCCACTTT.